This T cell receptor (beta chain) originates from a study of PD-L1 blockade in urothelial cancer (dated by TCRdb to about 2017). Regarding the study in general: Every patient began therapy in the mid-2010s and was given atezolizumab 1,200 mg intravenously every 3 weeks. Somatic, immune and clinical correlates of response to PD-L1 blockade with atezolizumab in urothelial cancer were the focus of an exploratory multi-omic analysis. Durable clinical benefit was defined as progression-free survival longer than 6 months, and TCR features were also tested against progression-free and overall survival. TCR sequencing covered pretreatment tumor samples and matched, serially collected peripheral blood taken before and after atezolizumab treatment. Just over 28 patients had pretreatment blood TCR-seq, some 25 had at least one posttreatment blood collection, and some 25 had tumor TCR-seq. Whole exome sequencing and RNA sequencing of pretreatment tumors were performed alongside TCR sequencing in the same patients. About nine tenths of the roughly 29 patients were males with bladder-origin urothelial cancer, and about 65% of the 29 reported a prior smoking history. An ECOG performance status of 0 or 1 was recorded for the patients, and 0 to 3 prior chemotherapy regimens had been received by the patients. Durable clinical benefit was achieved by nine patients but not by the remaining 20. Blood samples gave median yields of 141,255 T cells and 80,000 or so unique TCRs, along with a median clonality of around 0.075. Blood samples were analyzed at 3 weeks after treatment start (second dose) and at 6 weeks after treatment start. Broader findings and caveats from the paper: Because the sample size was small (n of about 30) and many of the analyses were exploratory, the results are meant to be hypothesis-generating. At 3 weeks after the start of treatment, tumor-associated TCR clones in peripheral blood had expanded more in patients with durable benefit (n of about 20, p = 0.022). A pretreatment peripheral blood TCR clonality below the median was linked to improved progression-free and overall survival.

Comments on this clone: Its specific antigen is unknown. The record has no base qualities; no much larger clone is one base away.

From the germline V gene, CDR1 is MDHEN and CDR2 is SYDVKM. V is trimmed back by 1 base and J by 3 bases, and the junction contains 2 bases that no gene match accounts for. Including the terminal cysteine and phenylalanine, the CDR3 comprises 16 residues. Just CDR3 DNA is preserved here, 48 bases in frame from base 1. What this sample's time point label stands for: pretreatment peripheral blood. The cohort included about 30 patients with locally advanced or metastatic urothelial carcinoma who were treated at Memorial Sloan Kettering on a trial protocol. Peripheral blood mononuclear cells were collected pretreatment and during treatment, at between 1 and 8 total time points per patient. The Qiagen DNeasy Blood extraction kit was used to purify genomic DNA from total PBMCs and tumor samples. PBMCs were collected pretreatment and during treatment and were isolated and stored as previously described.

Each PCR received spiked-in synthetic TCR analog templates so that absolute template abundance could be estimated from read counts. The immunoSEQ assay was used to amplify TCRbeta CDR3 regions from genomic DNA with bias-controlled V and J gene primers. Rearranged TCRbeta segments were sequenced at approximately 20X coverage. The paper's data handling went like this. Sequencing errors were corrected by clustering and CDR3s were annotated against IMGT to assign V, D and J genes. Out-of-frame and stop-codon sequences were excluded, and only productive TCRbeta rearrangements were used in downstream analyses. Clonality was computed as one minus Shannon entropy normalized by the log of the number of unique productive sequences. Clones differing between time points or between blood and tumor were identified using Fisher's exact test with Benjamini-Hochberg correction, with an adjusted p below 0.01 applied as the threshold. TCRdb mirrors the immuneACCESS table, restricted to in-frame sequences. Some clones are absent from its copies; in checked studies, under half trace to an unresolved V gene, and the reason for the others is unknown. V, J and clone size reflect that table, while D and trimming were determined from the DNA. Across this sample there are about 79,000 clones, with around 81% seen only once. The top ten clonotypes cover about 6.2% of the sample.

The material sequenced was PBMCs, taken around atezolizumab (anti-PD-L1) treatment. This clonotype was sampled from a man aged 35-49 years with urothelial cancer. The V and J segments used are TRBV28 and TRBJ2-1, and 11 junctional nucleotides match TRBD2. The CDR3: CASSLLTSGSYNEQFF. The DNA sequence is TGTGCCAGCAGTTTATTAACTAGCGGGAGCTACAATGAGCAGTTCTTC.